The rows below give T cell receptor beta chains drawn from one sample of a study of regulatory T cells in long-lasting Graves disease. TCRdb passed the multiplex PCR reads through MiXCR, listing each CDR3 protein once. The table records roughly 530,000 distinct CDR3 sequences, 15% to 20% of them present only once. These data were likewise used in another study, on T cells in Graves' hyperthyroidism and ophthalmopathy.

The material was peripheral blood mononuclear cells (PBMCs), obtained at new diagnosis, from a patient treated with antithyroid drugs. The receptors derive from a woman aged 35-65 years with Graves disease. Each CDR3 is given with its conserved first and last residue. D genes are given only for firm matches. Size tells how often a clone was seen (once, few, many) or the class of an expanded clone, and some rows leave it out.

J: TRBJ1-6
D: TRBD1
V: TRBV30
size: many
DNA: TGTGCCTGGAGTGGGGGACAGGGGAATTCACCCCTCCACTTT
CDR3: CAWSGGQGNSPLHF

J: TRBJ1-5
D: NA
V: TRBV20-1
size: many
DNA: TGCAGTGCTAGGTACGGGTATAGCAATCAGCCCCAGCATTTT
CDR3: CSARYGYSNQPQHF

J: TRBJ2-7
D: NA
V: TRBV20-1
size: many
DNA: TGCAGTGCTAGTGGGTCCTCAAGCTCCTACGAGCAGTACTTC
CDR3: CSASGSSSSYEQYF

J: TRBJ2-3
D: TRBD1
V: TRBV2
size: many
DNA: TGTGCCAGCCAACAGGGGGCTAGCACAGATACGCAGTATTTT
CDR3: CASQQGASTDTQYF

J: TRBJ2-2
D: NA
V: TRBV10-3
size: few
DNA: TGTGCCATCAGTGAGTACCCGGTGGACACCGGGGAGCTGTTTTTT
CDR3: CAISEYPVDTGELFF

J: TRBJ1-2
D: TRBD1
V: TRBV6-2/TRBV6-3
size: NA
DNA: TGTGCCAGCAGTTACGCGAGGACAGGGAGAGTCTACACCTTC
CDR3: CASSYARTGRVYTF

J: TRBJ1-2
D: NA
V: TRBV11-1
size: many
DNA: TGTGCCAGCAGCTTCCATGAGGGTACGGGGCGCGGCTACACCTTC
CDR3: CASSFHEGTGRGYTF

J: TRBJ2-1
D: NA
V: TRBV3-1
size: many
DNA: TGTGCCAGCAGCCAAGATGGGGGGGCCGAGGGCAATGAGCAGTTCTTC
CDR3: CASSQDGGAEGNEQFF

J: TRBJ1-2
D: TRBD1
V: TRBV6-2/TRBV6-3
size: NA
DNA: TGTGCCAGCACCACTGGGGGTGGGACAGGGGGTTGGAGCTATGGCTACACCTTC
CDR3: CASTTGGGTGGWSYGYTF

J: TRBJ2-5
D: NA
V: TRBV15
size: NA
DNA: TGTGCCACCAGCACCAAAAGGGGGGGTTCAGAGACCCAGTACTTC
CDR3: CATSTKRGGSETQYF

J: TRBJ1-4
D: NA
V: TRBV18
size: NA
DNA: TGTGCCAGCTCCCGGAGCCCTAATGAAAAACTGTTTTTT
CDR3: CASSRSPNEKLFF

J: TRBJ1-5
D: TRBD1
V: TRBV11-1
size: many
DNA: TGTGCCAGCAGCCCAGGACAGGGTGACAATCAGCCCCAGCATTTT
CDR3: CASSPGQGDNQPQHF

J: TRBJ1-2
D: NA
V: TRBV3-1
size: many
DNA: TGTGCCAGCAGCCAAGATTTGGGTAACTATGGCTACACCTTC
CDR3: CASSQDLGNYGYTF

J: TRBJ1-5
D: NA
V: TRBV12-5
size: NA
DNA: TGTGCTAGTGGTTTGGTTGTCTCGGGTTCCAATCAGCCCCAGCATTTT
CDR3: CASGLVVSGSNQPQHF

J: TRBJ2-2
D: NA
V: TRBV27
size: once
DNA: TGTGCCAGCAGCCCGACAGCGACTACGAACACCGGGGAGCTGTTTTTT
CDR3: CASSPTATTNTGELFF

J: TRBJ1-6
D: NA
V: TRBV28
size: many
DNA: TGTGCCAGCAGCCTCGAAGCGAGGGAATGGTCACCCCTCCACTTT
CDR3: CASSLEAREWSPLHF

J: TRBJ1-4
D: TRBD1
V: TRBV20-1
size: many
DNA: TGCAGTGCTTGGAAGGGAGACAGGGGTGGTGAAAAACTGTTTTTT
CDR3: CSAWKGDRGGEKLFF

J: TRBJ2-2
D: TRBD1
V: TRBV18
size: few
DNA: TGTGCCAGCGCGACAGGGGGCCACACCGGGGAGCTGTTTTTT
CDR3: CASATGGHTGELFF

J: TRBJ1-2
D: TRBD1
V: TRBV30
size: few
DNA: TGTGCCTGGAATCGACAGGGCAAATATGGCTACACCTTC
CDR3: CAWNRQGKYGYTF

J: TRBJ2-3
D: TRBD2
V: TRBV7-2
size: many
DNA: TGTGCCAGCAGCAGCCTCGGGGGGGGCACAGATACGCAGTATTTT
CDR3: CASSSLGGGTDTQYF

J: TRBJ1-2
D: NA
V: TRBV11-3
size: NA
DNA: TGTGCCAGCAGCTTACCCTCGATGGGGGGCTACACCTTC
CDR3: CASSLPSMGGYTF

J: TRBJ2-5
D: TRBD1
V: TRBV12-3/TRBV12-4
size: few
DNA: TGTGCCAGCAGCCGGGGGACAGGGGAATCGGAGACCCAGTACTTC
CDR3: CASSRGTGESETQYF

J: TRBJ2-6
D: TRBD1
V: TRBV7-3
size: NA
DNA: TGTGCCAGCAGTCCCTGGACAGGGACATCTGGGGCCAACGTCCTGACTTTC
CDR3: CASSPWTGTSGANVLTF

J: TRBJ1-1
D: TRBD1
V: TRBV25-1
size: NA
DNA: TGTGCCAGCGGGACACCGGGACAGGGGGCGGAAGCTTTCTTT
CDR3: CASGTPGQGAEAFF

J: TRBJ2-1
D: TRBD2
V: TRBV20-1
size: many
DNA: TGCAGTGCTAATAAAGCTAGCGGGGGGGCCAATGAGCAGTTCTTC
CDR3: CSANKASGGANEQFF

J: TRBJ1-3
D: NA
V: TRBV27
size: NA
DNA: TGTGCCAGCAGCCCAACAGGGTCTTATGGAAACACCATATATTTT
CDR3: CASSPTGSYGNTIYF

J: TRBJ2-1
D: NA
V: TRBV18
size: many
DNA: TGTGCCAGCTCACCACATTCGGGCCAGCCAGACAATGAGCAGTTCTTC
CDR3: CASSPHSGQPDNEQFF

J: TRBJ2-3
D: NA
V: TRBV18
size: many
DNA: TGTGCCAGCTCACCCACAGATACGCAGTATTTT
CDR3: CASSPTDTQYF

J: TRBJ1-2
D: NA
V: TRBV20-1
size: many
DNA: TGCAGTGCTAGAGATCCTGACGGAGGCCACTATGGCTACACCTTC
CDR3: CSARDPDGGHYGYTF

J: TRBJ1-2
D: TRBD1
V: TRBV4-1
size: NA
DNA: TGCGCCAGCAGCCAAGATTGGTCGGGACAGGGGCATGGCTACACCTTC
CDR3: CASSQDWSGQGHGYTF

J: TRBJ2-2
D: TRBD1
V: TRBV7-3
size: few
DNA: TGTGCCAGCAGCATCTCGGGACAGGGGGCGACCGGGGAGCTGTTTTTT
CDR3: CASSISGQGATGELFF

J: TRBJ1-1
D: NA
V: TRBV5-1
size: many
DNA: TGCGCCAGCAGCTTGGAGGGGACGAATGAAGCTTTCTTT
CDR3: CASSLEGTNEAFF

J: TRBJ1-5
D: TRBD1
V: TRBV5-6
size: NA
DNA: TGTGCCAGCAGCTCCATCTCCGGGACAGGATATAGCAATCAGCCCCGGCATTTT
CDR3: CASSSISGTGYSNQPRHF

J: TRBJ2-1
D: TRBD2
V: TRBV28
size: many
DNA: TGTGCCAGCAGATACCTAGCGGGTGAGCAGTTCTTC
CDR3: CASRYLAGEQFF

J: TRBJ2-2
D: NA
V: TRBV10-3
size: few
DNA: TGTGCCGTCAGAACAGGTGGGACGAACACCGGGGAGCTGTTTTTT
CDR3: CAVRTGGTNTGELFF

J: TRBJ1-2
D: NA
V: TRBV2
size: many
DNA: TGTGCCAGCAGTGAAAGTGGGGCCGCGGCTGGCTACACCTTC
CDR3: CASSESGAAAGYTF

J: TRBJ2-5
D: NA
V: TRBV7-9
size: many
DNA: TGTGCCAGCAGCTTAGGGGGTCGGAGAGAAGAGACCCAGTACTTC
CDR3: CASSLGGRREETQYF

J: TRBJ1-1
D: NA
V: TRBV5-1
size: NA
DNA: TGCGCCAGCAGCCCGGCGGGGGGCCAGCACACTGAAGCTTTCTTT
CDR3: CASSPAGGQHTEAFF

J: TRBJ1-1
D: NA
V: TRBV2
size: many
DNA: TGTGCCAGCAGTGCTTGGGGAACTGAAGCTTTCTTT
CDR3: CASSAWGTEAFF

J: TRBJ2-2
D: NA
V: TRBV3-1
size: many
DNA: TGTGCCAGCAATTTCAGGGATGCGAACACCGGGGAGCTGTTTTTT
CDR3: CASNFRDANTGELFF

J: TRBJ1-3
D: NA
V: TRBV12-3/TRBV12-4
size: many
DNA: TGTGCCAGCAGCCAAACCGTGGGGTGGACCATATATTTT
CDR3: CASSQTVGWTIYF